The T cell receptor (beta chain) described here comes from a study of control samples from healthy donors and cancer patients (dated by TCRdb to 2018 to 2021). Remarks on this clone: The antigen it recognizes is unknown. Base qualities are not provided; no much larger clone lies one nucleotide away.

Unmatched junction bases come to 11, with V trimmed by 4 bases and J by 4 bases. CDR1 LGHDT and CDR2 YNNKEL were looked up in the germline V gene (reference sequence). The CDR3 measures 17 amino acids from cysteine to phenylalanine. Kept here is only the CDR3 DNA, which spans 51 bases and is read in frame from base 1. Library method: the immunoSEQ multiplex PCR assay. Entries here come from immuneACCESS through TCRdb and include only in-frame sequences with V and J called. Some clones fail to appear in such tables; in the studies checked, an unresolved V gene covers under half of the shortfall, and the cause of the remainder is unknown. The sample table shows roughly 120,000 clones, and roughly 91% are seen once. Together, the top ten hold about 1.5% of the sample.

The source material was PBMCs. This sequence originates from a man in his forties or fifties with head and neck cancer. The rearranged segments are TRBV3-1 (or the pseudogene TRBV3-2) and TRBJ1-1; TRBD1 lines up with 11 middle nucleotides. The DNA reads as follows: TGTGCCAGCAGCCCCGGGACAGGGGGTACGGGGATCACTGAAGCTTTCTTT. It is translated as CASSPGTGGTGITEAFF.